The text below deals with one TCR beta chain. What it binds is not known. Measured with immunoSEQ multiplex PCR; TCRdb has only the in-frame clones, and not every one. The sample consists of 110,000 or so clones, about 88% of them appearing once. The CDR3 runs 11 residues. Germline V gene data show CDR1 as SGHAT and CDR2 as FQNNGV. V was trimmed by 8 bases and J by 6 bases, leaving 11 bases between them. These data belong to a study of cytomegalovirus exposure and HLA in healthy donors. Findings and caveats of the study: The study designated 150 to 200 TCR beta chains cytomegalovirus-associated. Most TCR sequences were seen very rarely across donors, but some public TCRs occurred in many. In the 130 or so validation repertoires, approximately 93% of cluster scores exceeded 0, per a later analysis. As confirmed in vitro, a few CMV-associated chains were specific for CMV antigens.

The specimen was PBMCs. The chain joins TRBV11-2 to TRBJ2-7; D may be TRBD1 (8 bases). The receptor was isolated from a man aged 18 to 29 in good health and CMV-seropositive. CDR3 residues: CASHRGGEQYF. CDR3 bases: TGTGCCAGCCACAGGGGGGGCGAGCAGTACTTC.